This TCR beta chain was observed in a study of blood T cells in healthy people across ages. This CDR3 has 15 residues. The authors ran a second PCR of roughly 6 to 12 cycles using a sample-barcoded 5' primer and a J-beta primer mix. Each single sample gave us at least 2.5 million CDR3-containing paired-end reads. From the 5' RACE reads, TCRdb called clonotypes with MiXCR, one entry per CDR3 protein. There are hundreds of thousands of distinct CDR3 sequences in the sample; 25% to 30% occur only once, and approximately 30% lies in the top ten. Total RNA was isolated from each sample in quantities of at least 6 micrograms.

The sample consisted of blood. The sequence derives from an older woman in good health. V gene TRBV21-1 combines with J gene TRBJ1-5; the D segment call TRBD1 is taken from the table without a DNA check. TRBV21-1 is designated a pseudogene. The CDR3 sequence: CASSKARGSYQPQHF. CDR3 bases: TGTGCCAGCAGCAAAGCGCGGGGCAGTTATCAGCCCCAGCATTTT.